This TCR beta chain was documented in a study of blood T cells in healthy people across ages. The authors ran a second PCR of roughly 6 to 11 cycles using a sample-barcoded 5' primer and a J-beta primer mix. Via MiXCR, TCRdb re-called the 5' RACE reads, giving one row per CDR3 protein. Of 660,000 or so distinct CDR3 sequences listed, under 65% were seen once; the top ten hold around 37%. V trimming: 2 bases; J trimming: 11 bases; junction bases outside the gene matches: 11. This CDR3 is built from 14 residues. The germline gives CDR1 MNHEY, CDR2 SMNVEV (reference sequence). Concerning this clonotype itself: Its antigen remains unidentified.

Regarding the study as a whole: Greater diversity and more naive CD4+ cells were seen in long-lived donors than in aged donors. The authors considered diversity estimates from one million T cells to be underestimates.

The sample comprised blood. V gene TRBV27 combines with J gene TRBJ2-5; 7 bases map to TRBD2. The receptor was isolated from a man between 60 and 70 years old in good health. The CDR3 DNA reads as TGTGCCAGCAGTTTAGCGGGGGAGTACAATGAGCAGTACTTC. It encodes CASSLAGEYNEQYF.